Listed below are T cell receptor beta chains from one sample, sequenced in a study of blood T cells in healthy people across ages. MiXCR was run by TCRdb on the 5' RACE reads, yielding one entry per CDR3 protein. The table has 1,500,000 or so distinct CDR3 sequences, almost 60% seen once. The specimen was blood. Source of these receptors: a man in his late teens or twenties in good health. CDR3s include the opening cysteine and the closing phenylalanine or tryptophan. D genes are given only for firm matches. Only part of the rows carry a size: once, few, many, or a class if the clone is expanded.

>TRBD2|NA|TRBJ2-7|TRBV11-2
TGTGCCAGCAGCCGACGGATGGGACTAGCAGGAACCTACGAGCAGTACTTC
CASSRRMGLAGTYEQYF
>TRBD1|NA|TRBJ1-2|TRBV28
TGCGCCAGCAGTTTATGGGGGTGGGACAGGGATGGCTACACCTTC
CASSLWGWDRDGYTF
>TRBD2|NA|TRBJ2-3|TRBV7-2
TGTGCCAGCAGCTTAGCGACTAGCGGGGGACATGCAGATACGCAGTATTTT
CASSLATSGGHADTQYF
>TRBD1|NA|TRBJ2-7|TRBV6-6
TGTGCCAGCAGCCTCACCCCTCGGACAGGGAAGGGCGAGCAGTACTTC
CASSLTPRTGKGEQYF
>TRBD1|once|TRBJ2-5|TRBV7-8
TGTGCCAGCAGCTTCCGGACAGGGTTGGAGACCCAGTACTTC
CASSFRTGLETQYF
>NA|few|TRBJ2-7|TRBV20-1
TGCAGTGCTAGCCGTATGTCGAACCACGAGCAGTACTTC
CSASRMSNHEQYF
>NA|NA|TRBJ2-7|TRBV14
TGTGCCAGCAGTGAGCTACCGCTACCCCCATACGAGCAGTACTTC
CASSELPLPPYEQYF
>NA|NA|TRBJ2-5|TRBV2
TGTGCCAGCAGTGGCGGAACCGGGGGTTTGTACTTC
CASSGGTGGLYF
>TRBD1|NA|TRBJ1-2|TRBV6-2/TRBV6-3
TGTGCCAGCAGTTACTACAGGGGAGAGGGGGAAGGCTACACCTTC
CASSYYRGEGEGYTF
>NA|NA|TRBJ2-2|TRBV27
TGTGCCAGCATTGGAACGAACACCGGGGAGCTGTTTTTT
CASIGTNTGELFF
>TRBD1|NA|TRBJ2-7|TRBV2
TGTGCCAGCATGCAGAACAGGGGAAACTACGAGCAGTACTTC
CASMQNRGNYEQYF
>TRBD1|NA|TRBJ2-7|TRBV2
TGTGCCAGCAGCCTAAGACAGGGAAGGACCTACGAGCAGTACTTC
CASSLRQGRTYEQYF
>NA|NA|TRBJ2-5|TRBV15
TGTGCCACCGGGGCGGGAGAGACCCAGTACTTC
CATGAGETQYF
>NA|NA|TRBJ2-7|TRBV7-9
TGTGCCAGCAGACCTCCCGGGTGGTACGAGCAGTACTTC
CASRPPGWYEQYF
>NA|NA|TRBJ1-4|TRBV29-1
TGCAGCGCCGCAGGAGGGCGGGTTGAAAAACTGTTTTTT
CSAAGGRVEKLFF
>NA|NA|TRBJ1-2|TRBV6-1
TGTGCCAGCAGTGCACACCGTGCGGGTTGGGATGGCTACACCTTC
CASSAHRAGWDGYTF
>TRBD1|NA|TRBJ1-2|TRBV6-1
TGTGCCAGCAGTGAAGAAGGAGGGACAGGGCGAGGCTACACCTTC
CASSEEGGTGRGYTF
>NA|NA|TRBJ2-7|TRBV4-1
TGCGCCAGCAGCCATCTTTTATCAGGACAGACCACCTACGAGCAGTACTTC
CASSHLLSGQTTYEQYF
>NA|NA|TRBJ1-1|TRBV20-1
TGCAGTGCTAGAGATTGGCGAACTACAGGGGAAGCTTTCTTT
CSARDWRTTGEAFF
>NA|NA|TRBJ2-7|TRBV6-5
TGTGCCAGCAGGTTAATTCAGGGAAATAACGAGCAGTACTTC
CASRLIQGNNEQYF
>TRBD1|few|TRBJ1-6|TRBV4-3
TGCGCCAGCAGCCAAGATTCAGGGGGATCACCCCTCCACTTT
CASSQDSGGSPLHF
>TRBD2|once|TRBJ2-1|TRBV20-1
TGCAGTGCTAGATCCCCTGGGACTAGCGATCGCAATGAGCAGTTCTTC
CSARSPGTSDRNEQFF
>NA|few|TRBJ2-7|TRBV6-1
TGTGCCAGCAGTCCATGGGGGCGGGGTTACGAGCAGTACTTC
CASSPWGRGYEQYF
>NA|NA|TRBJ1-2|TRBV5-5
TGTGCCAGCAGCTTGGATGACAGATCGTATGGCTACACCTTC
CASSLDDRSYGYTF
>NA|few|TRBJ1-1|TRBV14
TGTGCCAGCAGCCAAGCACAGGTTACGCCTGAAGCTTTCTTT
CASSQAQVTPEAFF
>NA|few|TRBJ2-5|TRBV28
TGTGCCAGCAGCCACCGCGGCCCCTTGTACCAAGAGACCCAGTACTTC
CASSHRGPLYQETQYF
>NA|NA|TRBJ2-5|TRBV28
TGTGCCAGCATTCCACCCGGGCTAAACCTCGCGGCCCAGTACTTC
CASIPPGLNLAAQYF
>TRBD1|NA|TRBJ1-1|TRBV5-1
TGCGCCAGCAGATTACAGGGGGCCACTGAAGCTTTCTTT
CASRLQGATEAFF